These 10 T cell receptor beta chains were all obtained from the same sample, sequenced in a study of T cells after yellow fever vaccination. TCRdb independently ran MiXCR on the 5' RACE reads; one entry per CDR3 protein. This table holds around 300,000 distinct CDR3 sequences, over 10% found once. The sequenced sample was CD4+ T cells sorted from PBMCs, obtained 45 days after the yellow fever booster vaccination. The source of these receptors is a man aged 25 to 40 who received the YFV17D yellow fever vaccine.

The rearrangement uses TRBV4-3 and TRBJ1-1; D is unresolved. Trimming took off 1 base at V and 4 bases at J, with 7 bases between the two ends. The CDR3 sequence is 13 residues long. Germline CDR1 LGHNA, CDR2 YSLEER. The CDR3 reads CASSQAEFTEAFF. The CDR3 DNA sequence: TGCGCCAGCAGCCAAGCGGAGTTCACTGAAGCTTTCTTT.

The chain is built from TRBV6-1 and TRBJ2-5; D gene ambiguous. This CDR3 spans 11 amino acids. V shed 6 bases and J shed 5 bases, with 7 bases lying between them. Looked up from germline, CDR1 is MNHNS and CDR2 is SASEGT. In nucleotides, the CDR3 is TGTGCCAGCAGACTGGGGGAGACCCAGTACTTC. Protein sequence: CASRLGETQYF.

This chain joins TRBV7-9 and TRBJ2-5; TRBD1 matches at 10 bases. Germline loops: CDR1 SEHNR, CDR2 FQNEAQ (reference sequence). Unmatched junction bases numbered 1, after V lost 3 bases and J lost 0 bases. There are 15 residues in the CDR3. This chain's CDR3 is CASSLGQGYQETQYF. Written as DNA, the CDR3 is TGTGCCAGCAGCTTGGGACAGGGGTACCAAGAGACCCAGTACTTC.

This clonotype was counted a few times. This rearrangement joins TRBV14 to TRBJ2-5; D might be TRBD1 or TRBD2, each matching 5 bases. The CDR3 length is 15 residues. CDR1 SGHDN and CDR2 FVKESK come from the germline V gene. V was clipped by 1 base and J by 4 bases, with 13 bases between them. In DNA form, the CDR3 reads TGTGCCAGCAGCCAAGGGCTGGGGGACGCAGAGACCCAGTACTTC. This encodes CASSQGLGDAETQYF.

This clonotype was recorded a few times. J is TRBJ2-2 and V is TRBV6-5; maybe TRBD1 (6 bases). Between the trimmed V and J ends, which lost 2 bases and 6 bases, there was a span of 13 bases. The CDR3 extends over 15 amino acids. Germline CDR1 MNHEY, CDR2 SVGAGI. The CDR3 bases are TGTGCCAGCAGTTACACAGGGTTTGGTGCCGGGGAGCTGTTTTTT. Protein product: CASSYTGFGAGELFF.

The table lists this clonotype with a few counts. The chain links TRBV12-3 or TRBV12-4 to TRBJ1-1; no reliable D call. This CDR3 has 14 residues. Deletions cut 0 bases from V and 3 bases from J, with 8 bases between. In DNA, the CDR3 is TGTGCCAGCAGTTTAGCAGGGTTGGACACTGAAGCTTTCTTT. This codes for CASSLAGLDTEAFF.

The chain couples TRBV4-3 to TRBJ2-6, with no clear D. The CDR3 is 15 amino acids. Trimming took off 4 bases at V and 0 bases at J, with 7 bases between the two ends. Germline V gene sequence: CDR1 LGHNA, CDR2 YSLEER. CDR3 protein: CASSPGFSGANVLTF. DNA of the CDR3: TGCGCCAGCAGCCCTGGATTCTCTGGGGCCAACGTCCTGACTTTC.

Many counts were recorded for this clonotype. The chain uses TRBV5-1 and TRBJ2-1, with 8 bases identical to TRBD2. CDR1 is SGHRS and CDR2 is YFSETQ in the germline V gene. With V trimmed by 2 bases and J by 4 bases, 5 bases remained unmatched. This CDR3 contains 15 residues. CDR3 sequence reads: CASSFREGRYNEQFF. DNA for the CDR3: TGCGCCAGCAGCTTTCGGGAGGGCCGTTACAATGAGCAGTTCTTC.

The genes are TRBV7-2 and TRBJ2-7, with 14 bases that match TRBD2. In germline, CDR1 is SGHTA, CDR2 FQGNSA. After removal of 0 bases from V and 3 bases from J, the junction contained 1 base not matched to a gene. This CDR3 comprises 16 residues. The CDR3 region has the DNA TGTGCCAGCAGCTTAGCCGGACTAGCGGGAGGCTACGAGCAGTACTTC. It encodes CASSLAGLAGGYEQYF. Looking up the rest from reference TRBV7-2 and TRBJ2-7 gives the full variable domain: GAGVSQSPSNKVTEKGKDVELRCDPISGHTALYWYRQSLGQGLEFLIYFQGNSAPDKSGLPSDRFSAERTGGSVSTLTIQRTQQEDSAVYLCASSLAGLAGGYEQYFGPGTRLTVT.

This chain joins TRBV7-2 and TRBJ2-2; 7 bases are a match to TRBD1. The V gene's germline CDR1 is SGHTA and CDR2 FQGNSA. V trimming: 7 bases; J trimming: 2 bases; junction bases outside the gene matches: 7. This CDR3 contains 15 residues. CDR3 in DNA: TGTGCCAGCACCCTTGGACAGGCAAACACCGGGGAGCTGTTTTTT. Amino acids: CASTLGQANTGELFF. Filled out from reference TRBV7-2 and TRBJ2-2, the complete variable domain reads GAGVSQSPSNKVTEKGKDVELRCDPISGHTALYWYRQSLGQGLEFLIYFQGNSAPDKSGLPSDRFSAERTGGSVSTLTIQRTQQEDSAVYLCASTLGQANTGELFFGEGSRLTVL.